These 16 T cell receptor beta chains came from one sample sequenced in a study of Graves' ophthalmopathy and Graves' hyperthyroidism. Amplification of TCR beta CDR3 regions used RNA transcripts. HTBI-primed first-round RT-PCR preceded second-round multiplex PCR. TCRdb recomputed calls from the multiplex PCR reads with MiXCR, one row per CDR3 protein. The sample holds about 240,000 distinct CDR3 sequences, 45% seen once. Sequenced input: peripheral blood. Receptors originate from an adult man with Graves' ophthalmopathy.

This clonotype showed up just a few times. This sequence joins TRBV5-1 and TRBJ1-2; D gene uncertain. The CDR3 covers 13 residues. Trimming cost V 0 bases and J 4 bases, with 7 bases left between them. CDR1 and CDR2 from the germline V gene are SGHRS and YFSETQ. The CDR3 here is CASSLGESYGYTF. Here the CDR3 DNA reads TGCGCCAGCAGCTTGGGCGAATCCTATGGCTACACCTTC.

In this sample, this clonotype turned up a few times. A junction end diverges from the germline sequence, so it may reflect a read error. The genes are TRBV10-3 and TRBJ2-5; 8 bases align to TRBD2. The V gene's germline CDR1 is ENHRY and CDR2 SYGVKD. The CDR3 has 15 amino acids. The CDR3 reads CASSETSVGQETQYF. CDR3 bases: TGTGCCAGCAGTGAGACTAGCGTCGGACAAGAGACCCAGTACTTC.

The chain uses TRBV11-2 and TRBJ2-2, with unresolved D. Trimming cost V 6 bases and J 4 bases, with 6 bases left between them. The germline V gene encodes CDR1 SGHAT and CDR2 FQNNGV. The CDR3 covers 12 residues. CDR3 nucleotide sequence: TGTGCCAGCAGAGTAATCACCGGGGAGCTGTTTTTT. Encoded protein: CASRVITGELFF. The whole variable domain, filled in from reference TRBV11-2 and TRBJ2-2, reads EAGVAQSPRYKIIEKRQSVAFWCNPISGHATLYWYQQILGQGPKLLIQFQNNGVVDDSQLPKDRFSAERLKGVDSTLKIQPAKLEDSAVYLCASRVITGELFFGEGSRLTVL.

The chain combines TRBV29-1 with TRBJ2-7; 7 positions agree with TRBD1. The CDR3 loop spans 14 amino acids. V was clipped by 8 bases and J by 5 bases; unmatched bases: 15. Germline CDR1 and CDR2: SQVTM and ANQGSEA. The CDR3: CSFCTGTADDEQYF. The CDR3 nucleotides are TGCAGCTTCTGTACCGGGACAGCTGACGACGAGCAGTACTTC.

This clonotype was picked up one time. The chain uses TRBV20-1 and TRBJ2-7, with 7 bases aligning to TRBD1. Germline lookup yields CDR1 DFQATT and CDR2 SNEGSKA (reference sequence). CDR3 length: 13 residues. The V gene end was trimmed by 0 bases and the J gene end by 2 bases; junction bases not matched to a gene: 1. CDR3 residues: CSARDGTAYEQYF. The CDR3 bases are TGCAGTGCTAGAGATGGGACAGCCTACGAGCAGTACTTC.

About this clonotype itself: The junction does not match germline at one end; this may be a read error. The chain links TRBV7-7 to TRBJ2-5; D not certain. The CDR3 is 14 residues long. The germline V gene has CDR1 SSHAT and CDR2 FNYEAQ (reference sequence). This CDR3 reads CASSLRHGQETQYF. In DNA form, the CDR3 reads TGTGCTAGCAGCCTACGACACGGCCAAGAGACCCAGTACTTC.

The sample holds a few counts of this clonotype. The chain employs TRBV11-2 and TRBJ2-5; possibly TRBD2 for D (6 bases). CDR3 length: 13 residues. With 3 bases removed from V and 2 bases from J, the gap between germline ends came to 7 bases. The germline V gene has CDR1 SGHAT and CDR2 FQNNGV. The CDR3 sequence is CASSFGTQETQYF. The DNA for the CDR3 is TGTGCCAGCAGCTTCGGGACTCAAGAGACCCAGTACTTC. Based on the CDR3 plus reference TRBV11-2 and TRBJ2-5, the full variable domain is EAGVAQSPRYKIIEKRQSVAFWCNPISGHATLYWYQQILGQGPKLLIQFQNNGVVDDSQLPKDRFSAERLKGVDSTLKIQPAKLEDSAVYLCASSFGTQETQYFGPGTRLLVL.

J is TRBJ1-5 and V is TRBV2; no reliable D call. The CDR3 covers 12 residues. CDR1 is SNHLY, CDR2 FYNNEI, per germline. V lost 5 bases and J lost 7, with 9 bases in between. CDR3 in DNA: TGTGCCAGCAGTCTACAGCAACAGCCCCAGCATTTT. It is translated as CASSLQQQPQHF.

Of note for this clonotype: At one of its ends the junction is not consistent with the germline gene, which may arise from a read error. V gene TRBV10-3 combines with J gene TRBJ1-2, with D perhaps TRBD1 (5 bases). There are 13 residues in the CDR3. CDR1 ENHRY and CDR2 SYGVKD come from the germline V gene. CDR3 DNA sequence: TGTGCCAGCAGTGAAGCAGACAGCTATGGCTACACCTTC. Protein sequence: CASSEADSYGYTF.

This sequence joins TRBV10-3 and TRBJ2-7; weak D call: TRBD1 (6 bases). The CDR3 runs 14 residues. V dropped 10 bases and J dropped 1 base, with 17 bases sitting between them. The germline gives CDR1 ENHRY, CDR2 SYGVKD. The CDR3 loop is CASRLLGQSYEQYF. CDR3 coding DNA: TGTGCCAGCAGATTGCTGGGACAATCCTACGAGCAGTACTTC.

This rearrangement joins TRBV6-5 to TRBJ1-1; possibly TRBD1 for D (5 bases). The CDR3 totals 13 residues. The V end was cut by 6 bases, the J end by 4 bases, with 12 bases between. The germline CDR1 and CDR2 sequences are MNHEY and SVGAGI. The CDR3: CASSHPGTTEAFF. The DNA for the CDR3 is TGTGCCAGCAGCCACCCCGGGACCACTGAAGCTTTCTTT.

The chain joins TRBV10-1 to TRBJ2-2, with D uncertain. Germline V gene lookup returns CDR1 WNHNN and CDR2 SYGVQD (reference sequence). Trimming took 4 bases from V and 6 from J, leaving 12 bases between them. The CDR3 sequence is 14 residues long. CDR3 sequence reads: CASSVMEKAGELFF. The CDR3 DNA sequence: TGCGCCAGCAGTGTAATGGAAAAGGCCGGGGAGCTGTTTTTT.

This chain links TRBV29-1 with TRBJ2-2, with 7 bases that match TRBD1. Germline V gene lookup returns CDR1 SQVTM and CDR2 ANQGSEA. The CDR3 spans 12 residues. The V and J ends lost 5 bases and 5 bases, in that order; junction bases with no gene match: 2. The CDR3 bases are TGCAGCGTTACAGGGGCTACCGGGGAGCTGTTTTTT. This gives the protein CSVTGATGELFF.

The CDR3 region has the DNA TGTGCCAGCAGTCCGGTTGGCTGGGGTTACTCTGGAAACACCATATATTTT. Translating gives CASSPVGWGYSGNTIYF. The chain is built from TRBV7-6 and TRBJ1-3; no clear D gene. CDR3 length equals 17 residues. CDR1 and CDR2 (germline): SGHVS, FNYEAQ. V gave up 6 bases and J gave up 0 bases, with 18 bases separating them. The full variable domain, completed using reference TRBV7-6 and TRBJ1-3, is GAGVSQSPRYKVTKRGQDVALRCDPISGHVSLYWYRQALGQGPEFLTYFNYEAQQDKSGLPNDRFSAERPEGSISTLTIQRTEQRDSAMYRCASSPVGWGYSGNTIYFGEGSWLTVV.

The V call is TRBV7-9, the J call TRBJ2-6; 12 bases agree with TRBD1. Germline CDR1 SEHNR, CDR2 FQNEAQ (reference sequence). V lost 5 bases to trimming and J lost 5 bases; unmatched junction nucleotides: 10. This CDR3 is built from 18 residues. CDR3 in amino acids: CASSKLAGQGARANVLTF. The CDR3 region has the DNA TGTGCCAGCAGCAAATTAGCGGGACAGGGGGCGAGGGCCAACGTCCTGACTTTC.

This clonotype was counted a few times. This chain links TRBV6-1 with TRBJ1-5; TRBD1 might be the D (6 bases). The CDR3 extends over 14 amino acids. V gave up 4 bases and J gave up 2 bases, with 9 bases separating them. CDR1 is MNHNS, CDR2 SASEGT, per germline. The CDR3 region is CASSAAGGNQPQHF. The CDR3, as DNA: TGTGCCAGCAGTGCGGCAGGGGGCAATCAGCCCCAGCATTTT.